This T cell receptor (beta chain) was profiled in a study of glioma-infiltrating T cells. Using RNA template, CDR3s of TCR alpha and beta were amplified with iRepertoire arm-PCR. One-step reverse transcription and amplification started from approximately 100-400 ng of tissue mRNA or PBMC total RNA. TCRdb itself ran the multiplex PCR reads through MiXCR, one entry per CDR3 protein. This table holds approximately 18,000 distinct CDR3 sequences, 58% found once. This clonotype was seen a handful of times. Its matching antigen is unknown. The study, taken as a whole, reports: Tissue-blood divergence was below expectation in non-neoplastic patients, above in gliomas. Tissue and blood shared very few CDR3 sequences.

This CDR3 comprises 15 residues. The V gene's germline CDR1 is DFQATT and CDR2 SNEGSKA (reference sequence). J was trimmed by 4 bases and V by 6 bases; bases with no gene match: 12. The chain uses TRBV20-1 and TRBJ1-3, with TRBD1 matching over 7 bases. Sequencing used glioma tissue, nonneoplastic brain tissue, or PBMCs (not recorded which). The TCR originated in a human donor with low-grade glioma or glioblastoma, undergoing nonglioma brain surgery, or in good health (not recorded which). CDR3 in DNA: TGCAGTGCCGCCAAGAATGGACAGGTCGGAAACACCATATATTTT. As protein: CSAAKNGQVGNTIYF.